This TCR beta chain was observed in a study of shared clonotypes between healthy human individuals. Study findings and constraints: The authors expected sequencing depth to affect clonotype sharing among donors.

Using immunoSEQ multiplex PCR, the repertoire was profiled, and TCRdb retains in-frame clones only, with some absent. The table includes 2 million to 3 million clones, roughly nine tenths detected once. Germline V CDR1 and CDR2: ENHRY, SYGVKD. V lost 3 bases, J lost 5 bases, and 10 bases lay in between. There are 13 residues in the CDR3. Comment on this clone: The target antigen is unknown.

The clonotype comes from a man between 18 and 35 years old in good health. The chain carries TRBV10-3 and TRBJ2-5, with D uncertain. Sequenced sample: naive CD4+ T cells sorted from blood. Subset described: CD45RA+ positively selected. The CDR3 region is CAISDLLMETQYF. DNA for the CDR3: TGTGCCATCAGTGACCTCCTAATGGAGACCCAGTACTTC.